This T cell receptor (beta chain) was profiled in a study of blood T cell repertoires in COVID-19. At the level of the study: The analysed material was cDNA or gDNA that came from T cells, B-cell-depleted T cells, or PBMCs.

How the authors handled the data: Reference gene primer amplification in the assay estimated nucleated cell counts. Repertoires were generated with immunoSEQ multiplex PCR, while TCRdb's copy carries only in-frame clones and drops some. The V and J calls and clone size were taken over from that table, and D and trimming were inferred from the DNA. The repertoire holds a few hundred thousand clones, with about 83% as singletons. V trimming: 6 bases; J trimming: 2 bases; junction bases outside the gene matches: 7. Germline loops: CDR1 MDHEN, CDR2 SYDVKM. The length of the CDR3 is 16 residues. The sequenced sample consisted of PBMCs or T cells enriched from blood (not recorded which). J is TRBJ2-3 and V is TRBV28; TRBD2 matches 11 bases. The receptor's source is a woman aged 40 to 50 who had recovered from COVID-19. The chain's CDR3 is CASSLASGRITDTQYF. CDR3 bases: TGTGCCAGCAGCTTAGCTAGCGGGAGGATCACAGATACGCAGTATTTT.